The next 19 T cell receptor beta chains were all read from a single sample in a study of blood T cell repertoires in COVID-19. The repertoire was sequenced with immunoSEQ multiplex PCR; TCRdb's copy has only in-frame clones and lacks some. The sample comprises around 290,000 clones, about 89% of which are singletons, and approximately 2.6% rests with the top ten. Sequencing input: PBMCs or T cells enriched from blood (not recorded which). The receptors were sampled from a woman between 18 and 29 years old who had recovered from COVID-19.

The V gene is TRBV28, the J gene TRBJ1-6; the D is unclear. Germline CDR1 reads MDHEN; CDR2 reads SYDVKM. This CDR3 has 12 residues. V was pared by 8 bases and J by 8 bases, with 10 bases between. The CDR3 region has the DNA TGTGCCAGCCGGCGGGGAGATTCACCCCTCCACTTT. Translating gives CASRRGDSPLHF.

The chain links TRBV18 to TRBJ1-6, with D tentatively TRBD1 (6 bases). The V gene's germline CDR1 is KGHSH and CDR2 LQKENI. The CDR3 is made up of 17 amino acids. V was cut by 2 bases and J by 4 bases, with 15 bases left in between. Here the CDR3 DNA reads TGTGCCAGCTCACCAACGTTTGGACAGCTGTATAATTCACCCCTCCACTTT. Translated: CASSPTFGQLYNSPLHF.

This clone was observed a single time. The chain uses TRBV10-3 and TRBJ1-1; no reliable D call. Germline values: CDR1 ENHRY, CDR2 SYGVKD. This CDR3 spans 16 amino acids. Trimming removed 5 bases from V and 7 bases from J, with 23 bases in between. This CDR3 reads CAISRQPDRGIYEAFF. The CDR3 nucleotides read TGTGCCATCAGTCGGCAGCCCGACCGGGGTATCTATGAAGCTTTCTTT.

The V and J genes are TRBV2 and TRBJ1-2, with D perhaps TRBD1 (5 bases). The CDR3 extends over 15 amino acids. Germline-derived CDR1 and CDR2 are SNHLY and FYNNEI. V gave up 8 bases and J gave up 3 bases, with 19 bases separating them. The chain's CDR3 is CASVGIRGTHYGYTF. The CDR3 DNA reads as TGTGCCAGCGTAGGAATAAGGGGCACCCACTATGGCTACACCTTC.

CDR3 sequence (DNA): TGTGCCACTCGGACAGCCTGGGGCACAGATACGCAGTATTTT. This gives the protein CATRTAWGTDTQYF. This chain connects TRBV10-3 to TRBJ2-3; TRBD1 is a possible D gene (6 bases). Germline assignment: CDR1 ENHRY and CDR2 SYGVKD. The CDR3 runs 14 residues. The ends were cut back, 10 bases at V and 1 base at J, with 15 bases in the middle.

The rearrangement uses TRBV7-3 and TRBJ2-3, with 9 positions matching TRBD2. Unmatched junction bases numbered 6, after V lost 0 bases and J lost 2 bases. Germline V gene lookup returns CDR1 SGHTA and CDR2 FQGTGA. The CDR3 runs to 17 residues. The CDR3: CASSLTLSGRFTDTQYF. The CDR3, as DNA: TGTGCCAGCAGCTTAACACTCAGCGGGAGGTTCACAGATACGCAGTATTTT.

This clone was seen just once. DNA for the CDR3: TGTGCCAGCAGTTTTATAGCGGGAGGGTACAATGAGCAGTTCTTC. This translates into CASSFIAGGYNEQFF. The V gene is TRBV27, the J gene TRBJ2-1; 11 bases agree with TRBD2. The CDR3 length is 15 residues. Germline values: CDR1 MNHEY, CDR2 SMNVEV (reference sequence). The trim removed 3 bases at V and 4 bases at J, leaving 2 bases unmatched.

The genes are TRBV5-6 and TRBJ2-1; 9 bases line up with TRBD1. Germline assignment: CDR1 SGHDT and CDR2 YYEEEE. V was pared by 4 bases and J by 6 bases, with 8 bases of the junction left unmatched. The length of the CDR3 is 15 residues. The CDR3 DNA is TGTGCCAGCAGCGCGACTACAGGGGGCTTCAATGAGCAGTTCTTC. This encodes CASSATTGGFNEQFF.

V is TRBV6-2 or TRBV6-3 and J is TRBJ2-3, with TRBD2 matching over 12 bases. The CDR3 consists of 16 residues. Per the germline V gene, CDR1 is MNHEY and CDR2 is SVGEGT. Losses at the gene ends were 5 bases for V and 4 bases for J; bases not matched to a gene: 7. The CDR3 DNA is TGTGCCAGCAGTCATAGACTAGCGGGAGTAGCAGATACGCAGTATTTT. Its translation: CASSHRLAGVADTQYF.

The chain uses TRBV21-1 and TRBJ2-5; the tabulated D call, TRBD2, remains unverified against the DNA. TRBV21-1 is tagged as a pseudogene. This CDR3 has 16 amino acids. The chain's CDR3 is CASSPRLDRRWETQYF. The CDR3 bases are TGTGCCAGCAGCCCTAGACTAGACCGTAGGTGGGAGACCCAGTACTTC.

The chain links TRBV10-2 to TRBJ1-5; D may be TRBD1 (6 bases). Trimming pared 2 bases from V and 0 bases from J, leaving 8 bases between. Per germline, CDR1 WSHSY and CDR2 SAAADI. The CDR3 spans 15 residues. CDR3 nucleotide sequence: TGCGCCAGCAGTGAGATGACAGGTAGCAATCAGCCCCAGCATTTT. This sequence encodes CASSEMTGSNQPQHF.

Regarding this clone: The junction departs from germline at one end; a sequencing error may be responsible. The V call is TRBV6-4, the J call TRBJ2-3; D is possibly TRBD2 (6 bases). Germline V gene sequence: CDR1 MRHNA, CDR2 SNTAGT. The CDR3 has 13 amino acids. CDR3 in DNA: TGTGCCAGCAGTCCCACTAGCAAAGATACGCAGTATTTT. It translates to CASSPTSKDTQYF.

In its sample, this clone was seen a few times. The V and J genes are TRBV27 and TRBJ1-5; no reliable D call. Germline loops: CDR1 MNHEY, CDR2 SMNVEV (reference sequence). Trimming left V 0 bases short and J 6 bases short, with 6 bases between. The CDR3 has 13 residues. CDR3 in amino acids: CASSLSRFQPQHF. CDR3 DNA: TGTGCCAGCAGTTTATCGAGGTTTCAGCCCCAGCATTTT.

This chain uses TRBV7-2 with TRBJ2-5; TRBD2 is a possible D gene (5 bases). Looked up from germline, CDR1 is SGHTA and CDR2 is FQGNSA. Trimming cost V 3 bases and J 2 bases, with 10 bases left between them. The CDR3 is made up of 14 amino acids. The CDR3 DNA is TGTGCCAGCAGCTTTCTAGGACTTCAAGAGACCCAGTACTTC. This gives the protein CASSFLGLQETQYF.

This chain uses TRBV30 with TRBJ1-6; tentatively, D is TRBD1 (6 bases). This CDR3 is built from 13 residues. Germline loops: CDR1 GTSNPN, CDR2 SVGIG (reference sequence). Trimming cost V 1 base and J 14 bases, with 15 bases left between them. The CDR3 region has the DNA TGTGCCTGGAGTGGGCAGGGGTTGACGGCCCTCCACTTT. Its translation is CAWSGQGLTALHF.

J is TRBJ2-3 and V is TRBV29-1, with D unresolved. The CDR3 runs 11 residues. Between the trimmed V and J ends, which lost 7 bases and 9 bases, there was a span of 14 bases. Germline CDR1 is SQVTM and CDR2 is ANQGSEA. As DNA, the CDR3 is TGCAGCGCCGGCGGTGAACAGACGCAGTATTTT. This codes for CSAGGEQTQYF.

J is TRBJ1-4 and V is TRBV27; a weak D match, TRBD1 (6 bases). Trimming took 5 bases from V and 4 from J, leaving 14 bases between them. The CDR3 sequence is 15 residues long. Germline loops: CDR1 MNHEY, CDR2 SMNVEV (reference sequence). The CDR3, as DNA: TGTGCCAGCAGTCTTGGACAGACTCTTAATGAAAAACTGTTTTTT. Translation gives CASSLGQTLNEKLFF.

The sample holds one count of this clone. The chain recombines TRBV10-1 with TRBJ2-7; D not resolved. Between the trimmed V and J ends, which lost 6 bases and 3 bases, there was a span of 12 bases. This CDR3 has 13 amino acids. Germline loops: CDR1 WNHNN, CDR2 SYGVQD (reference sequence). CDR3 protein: CASSGSDGYEQYF. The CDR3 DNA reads TGCGCCAGCAGCGGGTCCGACGGCTACGAGCAGTACTTC.

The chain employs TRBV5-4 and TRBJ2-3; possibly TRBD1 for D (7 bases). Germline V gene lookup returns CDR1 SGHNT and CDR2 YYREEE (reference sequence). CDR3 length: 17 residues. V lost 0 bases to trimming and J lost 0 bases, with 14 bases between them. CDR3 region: CASSLGTTGTSTDTQYF. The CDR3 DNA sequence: TGTGCCAGCAGCTTGGGCACGACAGGGACTAGCACAGATACGCAGTATTTT.